The present T cell receptor beta chain was sequenced within a study of radiation and T cells in renal cell carcinoma. Concerning this clone: Its specificity is not known.

V dropped 9 bases and J dropped 7 bases, with 15 bases sitting between them. The CDR3 is 13 amino acids. The germline V gene encodes CDR1 SNHLY and CDR2 FYNNEI. Documented time point: blood 4 weeks post-SBRT, at nephrectomy. Treatment here: 15 Gy SBRT to primary tumor, nephrectomy 4 weeks later. Nephrectomy followed 15 Gy stereotactic body radiation by 4 weeks. Radiation-treated patients gave blood at baseline, week 2 and week 4. TCRdb keeps only in-frame clones here, not all; method: immunoSEQ multiplex PCR. The sample gives some 80,000 clones, roughly 85% of which show up once; about 2.5% is in the top ten. Study results and limitations: Baseline intratumoral clonotype presence is unknown without pretreatment biopsies. Top tumor clonotypes rose in blood 2 weeks post-radiation, then contracted.

The source is a woman aged 55-69 years with renal cell carcinoma. The sequenced sample was blood, obtained from a patient whose treatment included radiotherapy and nephrectomy. The rearrangement joins TRBV2 to TRBJ1-4; D unclear. CDR3 region: CASIMSSGEKLFF. For the CDR3, the DNA is TGTGCCAGTATAATGAGTTCTGGTGAAAAACTGTTTTTT.